The rows below give T cell receptor beta chains drawn from one sample of a study of cytomegalovirus exposure and HLA in healthy donors. Repertoires were generated with immunoSEQ multiplex PCR, while TCRdb's copy carries only in-frame clones and drops some. The sample has 150,000 to 250,000 clones, about 81% seen once. The sample consisted of PBMCs. All receptors derive from a woman between 45 and 65 years old in good health and CMV-seropositive. The CDR3 runs from the conserved cysteine through the conserved F or W. Each record gives: V gene, J gene, clone size, D gene, CDR3 protein, CDR3 DNA. The D gene is left open where the match is weak. Clone size is not always given. Where it is, it says once, few, many or a class for expanded clones.

TRBV2,TRBJ2-5,-,TRBD2,CASSEPLAGFETQYF,TGTGCCAGCAGTGAGCCTCTAGCGGGTTTTGAGACCCAGTACTTC
TRBV13,TRBJ2-6,-,TRBD1,CASSSQGAGANVLTF,TGTGCCAGCAGCTCCCAGGGGGCTGGGGCCAACGTCCTGACTTTC
TRBV11-2,TRBJ2-7,-,-,CASSLAELKNEQYF,TGTGCCAGCAGCTTGGCGGAGCTAAAGAACGAGCAGTACTTC
TRBV6-6,TRBJ2-7,-,-,CASSLESYEQYF,TGTGCCAGCAGTCTAGAGTCCTACGAGCAGTACTTC
TRBV7-9,TRBJ1-4,once,TRBD1,CASSQGQGSEKLFF,TGTGCCAGCAGCCAGGGACAGGGATCCGAAAAACTGTTTTTT
TRBV7-9,TRBJ2-3,-,-,CASSSSTDTQYF,TGTGCCAGCAGCTCAAGCACAGATACGCAGTATTTT
TRBV6-4,TRBJ2-3,-,TRBD1,CASSSGQGTDTQYF,TGTGCCAGCAGCTCGGGACAGGGAACAGATACGCAGTATTTT
TRBV4-1,TRBJ1-2,-,TRBD1,CASSQTTGAHYGYTF,TGCGCCAGCAGCCAGACGACAGGGGCGCACTATGGCTACACCTTC
TRBV11-2,TRBJ2-5,-,TRBD1,CASSSGQLRSETQYF,TGTGCCAGCAGCTCGGGACAGTTGCGATCGGAGACCCAGTACTTC
TRBV5-4,TRBJ2-5,-,TRBD2,CASSPPGLAKTQYF,TGTGCCAGCAGCCCACCGGGACTAGCGAAGACCCAGTACTTC
TRBV25-1,TRBJ1-5,-,-,CASSESGGGPNQPQHF,TGTGCCAGCAGTGAATCGGGGGGGGGACCAAATCAGCCCCAGCATTTT
TRBV4-3,TRBJ1-4,-,-,CASSPALAGDEKLFF,TGCGCCAGCAGCCCAGCACTGGCCGGGGATGAAAAACTGTTTTTT
TRBV5-1,TRBJ2-5,once,TRBD2,CASSLSSGGGQETQYF,TGCGCCAGCAGCTTGAGTAGCGGGGGGGGTCAAGAGACCCAGTACTTC
TRBV7-9,TRBJ2-3,-,-,CASSLVADTDTQYF,TGTGCCAGCAGCTTAGTGGCAGACACAGATACGCAGTATTTT
TRBV7-3,TRBJ2-6,-,-,CASSQGSGTGANGLTF,TGTGCCAGCAGCCAGGGGAGCGGGACTGGGGCCAACGGCCTGACTTTC
TRBV27,TRBJ1-2,-,TRBD1,CASRSTGGSYGYTF,TGTGCCAGCCGCTCAACAGGGGGATCCTATGGCTACACCTTC
TRBV7-2,TRBJ2-5,-,-,CASSLVRETQYF,TGTGCCAGCAGCTTAGTCAGGGAGACCCAGTACTTC
TRBV5-3,TRBJ2-7,few,TRBD2,CARSNFSGPSYEQYF,TGTGCCAGAAGCAATTTTAGCGGGCCCTCCTACGAGCAGTACTTC
TRBV7-2,TRBJ2-3,-,TRBD2,CASSASGGRTDTQYF,TGTGCCAGCAGCGCCAGCGGGGGCCGCACAGATACGCAGTATTTT
TRBV19,TRBJ2-3,-,TRBD1,CASTPTGTGVSDTQYF,TGTGCCAGTACTCCCACCGGGACAGGGGTTTCAGATACGCAGTATTTT
TRBV10-3,TRBJ1-2,-,-,CAISESKNSQEVAF,TGTGCCATCAGTGAGTCGAAGAACTCCCAGGAGGTGGCATTC
TRBV7-9,TRBJ2-7,-,-,CASSLDSGAPYEQYF,TGTGCCAGCAGCTTAGATAGCGGAGCCCCCTACGAGCAGTACTTC
TRBV6-6,TRBJ2-4,-,-,CASSYSGEANIQYF,TGTGCCAGCAGTTACTCGGGAGAGGCAAACATTCAGTACTTC
TRBV5-4,TRBJ2-5,-,TRBD2,CASSRGLAQIQETQYF,TGTGCCAGCAGCCGTGGACTAGCGCAAATCCAAGAGACCCAGTACTTC
TRBV6-1,TRBJ2-7,-,TRBD1,CASKRDSSYEQYF,TGTGCCAGCAAACGGGACAGCTCCTACGAGCAGTACTTC
TRBV7-6,TRBJ2-5,-,-,CASSYEGEQYF,TGTGCCAGCAGCTACGAGGGGGAGCAGTACTTC
TRBV19,TRBJ2-2,-,TRBD2,CASSIETSGSVTGELFF,TGTGCCAGTAGTATAGAAACTAGCGGGAGCGTCACCGGGGAGCTGTTTTTT
TRBV2,TRBJ1-5,-,TRBD1,CASSQGQVGNRPQHF,TGTGCCAGCAGCCAGGGACAGGTTGGAAACCGGCCCCAGCATTTT
TRBV19,TRBJ2-1,-,-,CASSPVGGSSYNEQFF,TGTGCCAGTTCACCGGTCGGAGGGAGCTCCTACAATGAGCAGTTCTTC
TRBV28,TRBJ2-5,-,TRBD1,CASSLSQGETQYF,TGTGCCAGCAGTTTATCACAGGGGGAGACCCAGTACTTC
TRBV7-6,TRBJ2-7,-,TRBD2,CASTSGTSSYEQYF,TGTGCCAGCACCAGCGGGACCAGCTCCTACGAGCAGTACTTC
TRBV4-1,TRBJ2-1,few,-,CASSQASGRQFF,TGCGCCAGCAGCCAAGCTTCGGGGAGGCAGTTCTTC
TRBV2,TRBJ2-7,-,-,CASSETPPGGNEQYF,TGTGCCAGCAGTGAAACCCCCCCAGGGGGGAACGAGCAGTACTTC
TRBV18,TRBJ2-3,-,-,CASSPGVAADTQYF,TGTGCCAGCTCACCAGGGGTAGCGGCAGATACGCAGTATTTT
TRBV7-2,TRBJ1-2,once,TRBD1,CASSLGGADPTNYGYTF,TGTGCCAGCAGCCTAGGGGGCGCAGATCCCACTAACTATGGCTACACCTTC
TRBV20-1,TRBJ2-2,-,-,CSAQDSGELFF,TGCAGTGCTCAGGACAGCGGGGAGCTGTTTTTT
TRBV5-1,TRBJ1-1,once,-,CASSLTGNTEAFF,TGCGCCAGCAGTTTGACTGGGAACACTGAAGCTTTCTTT
TRBV5-6,TRBJ2-1,-,TRBD2,CASRRLAGVEDEQFF,TGTGCCAGCAGACGACTAGCGGGAGTGGAAGATGAGCAGTTCTTC
TRBV7-9,TRBJ2-7,-,-,CSSSSDRYSGEQYF,TGTTCCAGCAGCTCGGACAGATACTCGGGCGAGCAGTACTTC
TRBV9,TRBJ2-3,-,TRBD2,CASSPTSGSTDTQYF,TGTGCCAGCAGCCCAACTAGCGGTAGCACAGATACGCAGTATTTT
TRBV4-1,TRBJ2-7,few,TRBD1,CASSHLQIRDRVYEQYF,TGCGCCAGCAGCCATCTCCAAATCCGGGACAGGGTCTACGAGCAGTACTTC
TRBV28,TRBJ2-3,-,TRBD2,CASSLPGLAKADTQYF,TGTGCCAGCAGTTTACCGGGACTAGCGAAAGCAGATACGCAGTATTTT
TRBV9,TRBJ1-2,-,-,CASSPRGSYGYTF,TGTGCCAGCAGCCCGCGGGGCAGCTATGGCTACACCTTC
TRBV11-2,TRBJ2-7,-,TRBD1,CASSPGQAYEQYF,TGTGCCAGCAGCCCCGGACAGGCTTACGAGCAGTACTTC
TRBV18,TRBJ2-5,-,-,CASSPGQIRETQYF,TGTGCCAGCTCACCGGGGCAGATCAGGGAGACCCAGTACTTC
TRBV7-9,TRBJ2-7,-,TRBD1,CASFRDSPYEQYF,TGTGCCAGCTTCCGGGACAGCCCCTACGAGCAGTACTTC
TRBV7-8,TRBJ1-3,-,-,CASSYRAPGNTIYF,TGTGCCAGCAGTTACAGGGCACCTGGAAACACCATATATTTT
TRBV11-2,TRBJ2-3,-,-,CASSFNLGARDTQYF,TGTGCCAGCAGCTTCAATCTGGGGGCGAGGGATACGCAGTATTTT
TRBV19,TRBJ1-1,-,-,CASIGRRVMNTEAFF,TGTGCCAGTATCGGGCGCAGGGTTATGAACACTGAAGCTTTCTTT
TRBV5-6,TRBJ1-2,-,-,CASSLGVGDGYTF,TGTGCCAGCAGCCTGGGGGTCGGGGATGGCTACACCTTC
TRBV7-2,TRBJ2-7,-,-,CASSTNPLNYEQYF,TGTGCCAGCAGCACTAACCCTCTAAATTACGAGCAGTACTTC
TRBV19,TRBJ2-7,-,-,CASSALWGRGQHYEQYF,TGTGCCAGTAGCGCCCTATGGGGGAGAGGACAGCACTACGAGCAGTACTTC
TRBV30,TRBJ1-2,-,-,CAWRDFYSRSGYTF,TGTGCCTGGAGGGACTTTTATAGTCGGTCGGGCTACACCTTC
TRBV10-3,TRBJ2-5,-,TRBD2,CAIRSTSGGETQYF,TGTGCCATCAGGTCAACTAGCGGGGGAGAGACCCAGTACTTC
TRBV2,TRBJ2-5,-,-,CASSELSVETQYF,TGTGCCAGCAGTGAACTTAGCGTTGAGACCCAGTACTTC
TRBV9,TRBJ2-3,-,-,CASSLSGPSTDTQYF,TGTGCCAGCAGCCTTAGCGGACCTAGCACAGATACGCAGTATTTT
TRBV30,TRBJ2-5,-,TRBD2,CAWTVSGSETQYF,TGTGCCTGGACGGTTAGCGGGAGTGAGACCCAGTACTTC